This TCR beta chain comes out of a study of T cell clonality in common variable immunodeficiency. Whole-study results and caveats: CVID patient heterogeneity limited repertoire-clinical complication correlations. Shared TCRbeta clones were fewer between CVID subjects than controls.

This clone was detected many times. Its specificity is unknown. Coverage ceases 3 residues before the CDR3 finishes, and the germline J gene fills in the end. There are 13 residues in the CDR3. Deletions cut 5 bases from V and 5 bases from J, with 13 bases between. From germline, CDR1 is WNHNN and CDR2 SYGVQD (reference sequence). Clones were read by immunoSEQ multiplex PCR, and TCRdb kept only the in-frame ones, dropping some. Altogether roughly 43,000 clones were found in the sample, and no singletons occur. This chain joins TRBV10-1 and TRBJ2-7, with TRBD1 as a possible D gene (6 bases). The source material was peripheral blood mononuclear cells. The source of this sequence is a person between 18 and 70 years old in good health. The sequenced CDR3 bases are TGCGCCAGCAGTAGGAACAGGGACGACGAG. Protein: CASSRNRDDE. The full CDR3 is CASSRNRDDEQYF.